This is a list of T cell receptor beta chains from one sample in a study of blood T cells in healthy people across ages. TCRdb ran MiXCR on the 5' RACE reads and lists one entry per CDR3 protein. The sample has 1.5 million to 2 million distinct CDR3 sequences; roughly 30% are singletons. Sequenced material: blood. The receptors were sampled from a woman in her twenties or thirties in good health. Each CDR3 is given with its conserved first and last residue. A D gene is named only where the DNA matches it firmly. Size is stated for part of the rows, as once, few or many counts, or as a class when the clone is expanded.

d_gene | abundance | j_gene | len | v_gene | CDR3aa | CDR3nt
TRBD2 | few | TRBJ2-1 | 16 | TRBV4-3 | CASSQDLLAGHGEQFF | TGCGCCAGCAGCCAAGATTTACTAGCGGGGCACGGTGAGCAGTTCTTC
NA | once | TRBJ2-1 | 16 | TRBV5-1 | CASTGAGMSSYNEQFF | TGCGCCAGCACAGGGGCCGGAATGAGCTCCTACAATGAGCAGTTCTTC
NA | NA | TRBJ2-3 | 16 | TRBV9 | CASSVTPGRSQDTQYF | TGTGCCAGCAGCGTAACTCCGGGGCGCTCCCAAGATACGCAGTATTTT
TRBD1 | once | TRBJ2-3 | 17 | TRBV15 | CATSRNILTGVADTQYF | TGTGCCACCAGCCGCAACATCCTAACAGGGGTGGCAGATACGCAGTATTTT
TRBD2 | many | TRBJ2-1 | 15 | TRBV6-5 | CASRPGGNSYNEQFF | TGTGCCAGCAGACCCGGGGGGAACTCCTACAATGAGCAGTTCTTC
NA | many | TRBJ2-7 | 14 | TRBV7-9 | CASSLEVGFYEQYF | TGTGCCAGCAGCTTAGAGGTGGGGTTCTACGAGCAGTACTTC
NA | few | TRBJ1-1 | 13 | TRBV12-5 | CASGPDLATEAFF | TGTGCTAGTGGTCCAGACCTGGCGACGGAAGCTTTCTTT
NA | many | TRBJ2-7 | 15 | TRBV20-1 | CSARGKGRGYYEQYF | TGCAGTGCTAGAGGAAAGGGCAGGGGCTACTACGAGCAGTACTTC
TRBD1 | few | TRBJ1-5 | 15 | TRBV28 | CASSGTTGGIQPQHF | TGTGCCAGCAGTGGAACAACAGGGGGCATTCAGCCCCAGCATTTT
TRBD1 | NA | TRBJ1-2 | 16 | TRBV14 | CASSQDPGQTIGGHTF | TGTGCCAGCAGCCAAGATCCGGGACAGACAATAGGAGGCCACACCTTC
NA | NA | TRBJ1-4 | 13 | TRBV2 | CASIEGWGEKLFF | TGTGCCAGCATAGAGGGATGGGGTGAAAAACTGTTTTTT
TRBD2 | few | TRBJ2-7 | 16 | TRBV12-3/TRBV12-4 | CASSPAIGGAGYEQYF | TGTGCCAGCAGTCCCGCTATCGGGGGGGCCGGGTACGAGCAGTACTTC
TRBD2 | NA | TRBJ2-7 | 19 | TRBV3-1 | CASSKPPGLAGPSYNEQYF | TGTGCCAGCAGCAAACCGCCGGGACTAGCGGGCCCCTCCTACAATGAGCAGTACTTC
TRBD2 | NA | TRBJ2-5 | 16 | TRBV7-8 | CASSPGLAVTQETQYF | TGTGCCAGCAGCCCCGGACTAGCGGTTACCCAAGAGACCCAGTACTTC
NA | many | TRBJ2-1 | 13 | TRBV10-1 | CASSELGSYEQFF | TGCGCCAGCAGTGAGTTGGGTAGCTATGAGCAGTTCTTC
NA | few | TRBJ2-3 | 13 | TRBV7-2 | CASSFPNSDTQYF | TGTGCCAGCAGCTTCCCGAACTCAGATACGCAGTATTTT
TRBD1 | few | TRBJ1-1 | 15 | TRBV4-1 | CASSQQGAENTEAFF | TGCGCCAGCAGCCAACAGGGGGCCGAGAACACTGAAGCTTTCTTT
NA | NA | TRBJ2-7 | 14 | TRBV5-1 | CASSLALVFYEQYF | TGCGCCAGCAGCTTGGCCCTAGTTTTTTACGAGCAGTACTTC
TRBD1 | few | TRBJ1-1 | 14 | TRBV6-1 | CASSEDRGPTEAFF | TGTGCCAGCAGTGAGGACAGGGGGCCCACTGAAGCTTTCTTT
TRBD2 | NA | TRBJ2-1 | 15 | TRBV27 | CASSLLSGSSNEQFF | TGTGCCAGCAGCCTCCTTAGCGGGAGTAGTAATGAGCAGTTCTTC
TRBD1 | few | TRBJ2-1 | 15 | TRBV11-2 | CASSLAPRTGNEQFF | TGTGCCAGCAGCTTAGCGCCAAGGACAGGGAATGAGCAGTTCTTC
TRBD1 | few | TRBJ1-2 | 14 | TRBV6-6 | CASRKGQGVEGYTF | TGTGCCAGCAGAAAGGGGCAGGGGGTAGAGGGCTACACCTTC
NA | few | TRBJ2-3 | 12 | TRBV12-3/TRBV12-4 | CASSPQGNTQYF | TGTGCCAGCAGTCCTCAGGGTAATACGCAGTATTTT
TRBD1 | many | TRBJ2-3 | 12 | TRBV12-3/TRBV12-4 | CASNRGTDTQYF | TGTGCCAGCAACAGGGGAACAGATACGCAGTATTTT
TRBD2 | NA | TRBJ2-1 | 15 | TRBV29-1 | CSVVRAGGPGDEQFF | TGCAGCGTTGTTCGAGCGGGAGGGCCCGGAGATGAGCAGTTCTTC
NA | NA | TRBJ1-2 | 15 | TRBV7-2 | CVSSLEWGQGYGYTF | TGTGTCAGCAGCTTAGAATGGGGTCAGGGCTATGGCTACACCTTC
NA | many | TRBJ2-1 | 15 | TRBV6-6 | CASSYVKGSNNEQFF | TGTGCCAGCAGTTATGTGAAGGGGTCGAACAATGAGCAGTTCTTC
NA | NA | TRBJ1-3 | 14 | TRBV7-2 | CASSLNRGGNTIYF | TGTGCCAGCAGCTTAAATCGAGGGGGAAACACCATATATTTT
TRBD2 | NA | TRBJ2-5 | 12 | TRBV7-9 | CATGGARETQYF | TGTGCCACGGGGGGGGCCAGGGAGACCCAGTACTTC
NA | few | TRBJ1-1 | 15 | TRBV12-3/TRBV12-4 | CASSSSRAMDTEAFF | TGTGCCAGCAGTTCCAGCAGGGCGATGGACACTGAAGCTTTCTTT
NA | few | TRBJ2-2 | 16 | TRBV12-3/TRBV12-4 | CASGSSTASQAGELFF | TGTGCCAGCGGCAGTAGCACGGCCAGTCAGGCCGGGGAGCTGTTTTTT
NA | NA | TRBJ2-3 | 16 | TRBV5-4 | CASSLKTEEFTDTQYF | TGTGCCAGCAGCTTGAAAACCGAGGAGTTCACAGATACGCAGTATTTT
TRBD1 | NA | TRBJ2-1 | 15 | TRBV11-3 | CASSFGTGGAYEQFF | TGTGCCAGCAGCTTTGGGACAGGGGGCGCGTATGAGCAGTTCTTC
TRBD2 | NA | TRBJ2-3 | 16 | TRBV12-3/TRBV12-4 | CASSLLPSGGADTQYF | TGTGCCAGCAGTTTACTCCCTAGCGGGGGGGCAGATACGCAGTATTTT
NA | few | TRBJ1-1 | 15 | TRBV7-9 | CASLGSGRENTEAFF | TGTGCCAGTCTGGGGTCAGGGAGGGAAAACACTGAAGCTTTCTTT
NA | few | TRBJ2-3 | 16 | TRBV5-1 | CASSLAPEVGTDTQYF | TGCGCCAGCAGCTTGGCTCCGGAAGTAGGGACAGATACGCAGTATTTT
TRBD2 | many | TRBJ2-4 | 14 | TRBV28 | CASRLTSGGAIQYF | TGTGCCAGCAGGTTGACTAGCGGGGGGGCGATTCAGTACTTC
TRBD1 | NA | TRBJ1-1 | 15 | TRBV5-1 | CASSWEDRVSTEAFF | TGCGCCAGCAGCTGGGAGGACAGGGTCTCCACTGAAGCTTTCTTT
NA | few | TRBJ2-6 | 16 | TRBV28 | CASSYTLSSGANVLTF | TGTGCCAGTTCGTATACGCTCAGCTCTGGGGCCAACGTCCTGACTTTC
NA | many | TRBJ2-5 | 14 | TRBV29-1 | CSVEDEGDQETQYF | TGCAGCGTTGAAGATGAAGGGGACCAAGAGACCCAGTACTTC
NA | many | TRBJ2-7 | 18 | TRBV3-1 | CASSQDSLGGDPSYEQYF | TGTGCCAGCAGCCAAGATAGTCTTGGAGGGGACCCCTCCTACGAGCAGTACTTC
NA | few | TRBJ2-1 | 12 | TRBV6-5 | CASSDQPPEQFF | TGTGCCAGCAGTGACCAACCCCCTGAGCAGTTCTTC
NA | many | TRBJ2-4 | 15 | TRBV2 | CASSERQSAKNIQYF | TGTGCCAGCAGTGAAAGGCAGTCTGCCAAAAACATTCAGTACTTC